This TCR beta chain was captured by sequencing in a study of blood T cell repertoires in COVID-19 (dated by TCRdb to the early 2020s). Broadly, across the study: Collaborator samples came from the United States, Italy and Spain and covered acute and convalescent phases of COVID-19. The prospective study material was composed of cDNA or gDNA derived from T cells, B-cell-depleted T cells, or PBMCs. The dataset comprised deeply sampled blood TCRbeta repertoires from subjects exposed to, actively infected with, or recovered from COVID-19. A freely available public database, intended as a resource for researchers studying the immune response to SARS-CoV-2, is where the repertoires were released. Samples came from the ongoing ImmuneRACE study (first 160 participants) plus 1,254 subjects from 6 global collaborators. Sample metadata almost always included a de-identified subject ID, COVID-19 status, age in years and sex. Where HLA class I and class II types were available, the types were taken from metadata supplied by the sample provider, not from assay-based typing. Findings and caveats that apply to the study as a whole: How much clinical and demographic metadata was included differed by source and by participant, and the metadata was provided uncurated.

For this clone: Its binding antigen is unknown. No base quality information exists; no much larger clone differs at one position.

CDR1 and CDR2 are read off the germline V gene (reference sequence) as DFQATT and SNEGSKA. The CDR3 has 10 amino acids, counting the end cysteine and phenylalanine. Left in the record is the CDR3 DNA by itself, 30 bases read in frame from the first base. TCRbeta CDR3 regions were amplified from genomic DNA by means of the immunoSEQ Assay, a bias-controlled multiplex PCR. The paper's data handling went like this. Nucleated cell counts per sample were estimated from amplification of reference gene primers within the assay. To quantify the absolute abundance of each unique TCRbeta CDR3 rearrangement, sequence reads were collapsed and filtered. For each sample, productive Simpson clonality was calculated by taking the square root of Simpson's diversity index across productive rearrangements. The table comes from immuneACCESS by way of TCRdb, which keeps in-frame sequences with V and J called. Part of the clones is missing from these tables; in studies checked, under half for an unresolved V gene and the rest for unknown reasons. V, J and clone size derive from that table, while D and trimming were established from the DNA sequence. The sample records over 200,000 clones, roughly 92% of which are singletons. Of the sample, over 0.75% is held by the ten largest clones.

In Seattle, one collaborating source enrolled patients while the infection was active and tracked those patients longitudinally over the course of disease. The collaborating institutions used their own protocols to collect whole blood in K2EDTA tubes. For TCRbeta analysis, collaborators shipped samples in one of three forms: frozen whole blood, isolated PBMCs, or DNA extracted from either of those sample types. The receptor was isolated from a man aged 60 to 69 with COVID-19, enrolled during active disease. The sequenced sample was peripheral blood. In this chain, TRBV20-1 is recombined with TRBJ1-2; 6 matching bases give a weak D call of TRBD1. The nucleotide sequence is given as TGCACCGCCGCGGGGGCTCGCTACACCTTC. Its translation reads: CTAAGARYTF.